This record covers a single T cell receptor (beta chain). Treatment indicated: roughly 19 received Ad26.COV2.S at low or high dose, single or two shots; several received placebo; per-sample allocation not given. The samples were gathered on day 63 after the first injection of vaccine or placebo. An Ad26 vector carrying the Wuhan-strain SARS-CoV-2 spike served as the vaccine. This CDR3 region has 15 residues. Trimming pared 3 bases from V and 3 bases from J, leaving 14 bases between. The V gene's germline CDR1 is LNHNV and CDR2 YYDKDF (reference sequence). Clones were sequenced by immunoSEQ multiplex PCR, and TCRdb holds only the in-frame ones, with some missing. The sample has some 400,000 clones, around 89% seen once. The sample originates from a study of Ad26.COV2.S vaccination and SARS-CoV-2 variants.

The receptor's source is a person aged 18-65 years who received the Ad26.COV2.S COVID-19 vaccine or a placebo. The specimen comprised peripheral blood, sampled in a trial of Ad26.COV2.S vaccine versus placebo. The chain employs TRBV15 and TRBJ1-1; possible D gene TRBD1, 5 bases. The CDR3 reads CATSRNPGLHTEAFF. DNA for the CDR3: TGTGCCACCAGCAGGAACCCGGGACTGCACACTGAAGCTTTCTTT.